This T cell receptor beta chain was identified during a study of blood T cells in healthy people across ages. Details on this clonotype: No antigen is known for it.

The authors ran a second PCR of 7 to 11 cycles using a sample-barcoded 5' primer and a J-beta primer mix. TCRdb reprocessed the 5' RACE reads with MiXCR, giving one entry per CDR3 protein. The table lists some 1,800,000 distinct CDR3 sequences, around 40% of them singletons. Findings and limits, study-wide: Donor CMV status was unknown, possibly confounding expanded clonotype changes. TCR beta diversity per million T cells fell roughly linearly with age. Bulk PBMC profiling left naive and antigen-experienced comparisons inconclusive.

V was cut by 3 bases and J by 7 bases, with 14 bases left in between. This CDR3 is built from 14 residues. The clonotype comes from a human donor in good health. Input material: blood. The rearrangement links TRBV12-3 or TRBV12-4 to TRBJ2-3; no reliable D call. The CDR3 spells CASSLWQPTNTQYF. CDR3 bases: TGTGCCAGCAGTTTGTGGCAGCCCACGAATACGCAGTATTTT.